Below, 10 T cell receptor beta chains from the same sample are listed, as sequenced in a study of T cells in Graves' hyperthyroidism and ophthalmopathy. Researchers amplified the TCR beta CDR3 regions from RNA transcripts. Initially, a first-round RT-PCR of the TCR CDR3 employed the HTBI primer set. Each CDR3 protein is one row after TCRdb ran MiXCR on the multiplex PCR reads. This table holds under 650,000 distinct CDR3 sequences, 16% found once. The sequencing input was blood. These receptors all come from a woman aged 25 to 45 with Graves' hyperthyroidism.

This clonotype has at least ten counts. The J gene is TRBJ2-3, the V gene TRBV7-3, with TRBD1 as a possible D gene (5 bases). The CDR3 length is 14 residues. Germline V gene lookup returns CDR1 SGHTA and CDR2 FQGTGA. Trimming pared 5 bases from V and 2 bases from J, leaving 11 bases between. This CDR3 is CASSPGHLTDTQYF. In DNA form, the CDR3 reads TGTGCCAGCAGCCCCGGACATCTCACAGATACGCAGTATTTT.

This clonotype has just a few counts. The V call is TRBV20-1, the J call TRBJ2-7; D might be TRBD2 (6 bases). The germline V and J ends were trimmed by 0 bases and 3 bases, with 15 bases remaining between them. The CDR3 loop spans 15 amino acids. The germline V gene has CDR1 DFQATT and CDR2 SNEGSKA (reference sequence). This CDR3 reads CSARDEKPEGYEQYF. The DNA for the CDR3 is TGCAGTGCTAGAGATGAAAAACCGGAGGGCTACGAGCAGTACTTC.

This clonotype turned up a few times. The chain employs TRBV9 and TRBJ1-5; 7 bases agree with TRBD1. Germline V gene lookup returns CDR1 SGDLS and CDR2 YYNGEE. The CDR3 is 14 amino acids. V gave up 0 bases and J gave up 9 bases; unmatched junction bases: 6. Here the CDR3 reads CASSVGGGERPQHF. As DNA, the CDR3 is TGTGCCAGCAGCGTAGGAGGGGGCGAGCGGCCCCAGCATTTT. Full variable domain (rest looked up from reference TRBV9 and TRBJ1-5): DSGVTQTPKHLITATGQRVTLRCSPRSGDLSVYWYQQSLDQGLQFLIQYYNGEERAKGNILERFSAQQFPDLHSELNLSSLELGDSALYFCASSVGGGERPQHFGDGTRLSIL.

At least ten counts were recorded for this clonotype. CDR3 nucleotides: TGTGCCAGCAGCCCCCACCGGGACAATGAGCAGTTCTTC. This encodes CASSPHRDNEQFF. This chain links TRBV7-2 with TRBJ2-1; D is undetermined. The germline V gene encodes CDR1 SGHTA and CDR2 FQGNSA. This CDR3 has 13 amino acids. V was clipped by 5 bases and J by 5 bases, with 10 bases between them.

This clonotype was seen ten or more times. The chain employs TRBV6-1 and TRBJ1-2, with D maybe TRBD1 (6 bases). There are 15 residues in the CDR3. The V gene lost 7 bases and the J gene lost 4 bases, with 19 bases spanning the gap. Germline loops: CDR1 MNHNS, CDR2 SASEGT. The CDR3 DNA is TGTGCCAGCAAGTCGGGACACGGATTGGCCTATGGCTACACCTTC. Translated, it gives CASKSGHGLAYGYTF.

This clonotype was recorded at least ten times. The chain combines TRBV27 with TRBJ2-7; D is perhaps TRBD2 (5 bases). CDR3 length: 13 residues. V was trimmed by 8 bases and J by 4 bases, leaving 15 bases between them. CDR1 is MNHEY and CDR2 is SMNVEV in the germline V gene (reference sequence). CDR3: CASAPRAGYEQYF. CDR3 DNA: TGTGCCAGCGCCCCGAGGGCAGGATACGAGCAGTACTTC.

Points on this clonotype: This may arise from a read error, as a much more abundant clone is one base away. The chain carries TRBV7-2 and TRBJ1-5; tentative D call: TRBD1 (5 bases). This CDR3 has 15 amino acids. Germline CDR1 and CDR2: SGHTA and FQGNSA. The CDR3 nucleotides are TGTGCCAGCAGGTTAGTACGGGGGGGCAATCAGCCCCAGCATTTT. Its translation: CASRLVRGGNQPQHF.

This clonotype came up many times. This rearrangement joins TRBV10-3 to TRBJ2-3; D gene ambiguous. Germline CDR1 is ENHRY and CDR2 is SYGVKD. The CDR3 runs to 14 residues. V was trimmed by 6 bases and J by 0 bases, leaving 10 bases between them. DNA of the CDR3: TGTGCCATCAGAGAATCAACTAGCACAGATACGCAGTATTTT. It codes for CAIRESTSTDTQYF.

A few counts support this clonotype. The rearrangement joins TRBV7-3 to TRBJ2-1; D perhaps matches TRBD2 (5 bases). Germline loops: CDR1 SGHTA, CDR2 FQGTGA. The CDR3 totals 15 residues. V dropped 1 base and J dropped 0 bases, with 7 bases sitting between them. Here the CDR3 DNA reads TGTGCCAGCAGCTTAAAAGGGAGCTCCTACAATGAGCAGTTCTTC. This translates into CASSLKGSSYNEQFF.

This clonotype has more than one count but fewer than ten. V usage is TRBV5-1 and J usage is TRBJ2-2, with a weak D call TRBD1 (5 bases). Germline V gene sequence: CDR1 SGHRS, CDR2 YFSETQ. CDR3 length: 15 amino acids. Trimming removed 0 bases from V and 4 bases from J, with 10 bases in between. The DNA of the CDR3 is TGCGCCAGCAGCTTGGTGGGCAGGGCCACCGGGGAGCTGTTTTTT. Translating gives CASSLVGRATGELFF.